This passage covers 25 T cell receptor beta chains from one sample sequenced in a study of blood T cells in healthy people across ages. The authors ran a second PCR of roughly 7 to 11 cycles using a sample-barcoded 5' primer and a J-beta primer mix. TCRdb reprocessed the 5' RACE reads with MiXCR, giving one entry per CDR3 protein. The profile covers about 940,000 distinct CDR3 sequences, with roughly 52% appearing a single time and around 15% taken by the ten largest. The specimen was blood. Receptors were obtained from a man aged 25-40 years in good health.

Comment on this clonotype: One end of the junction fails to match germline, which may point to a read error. This chain's CDR3 is CASSPTAERYNEQLF. The CDR3 nucleotides are TGTGCCAGCAGTCCAACGGCAGAGAGGTACAATGAGCAGCTCTTC. This chain uses TRBV27 with TRBJ2-1, with D unresolved. Germline CDR1 is MNHEY and CDR2 is SMNVEV (reference sequence). This CDR3 spans 15 amino acids.

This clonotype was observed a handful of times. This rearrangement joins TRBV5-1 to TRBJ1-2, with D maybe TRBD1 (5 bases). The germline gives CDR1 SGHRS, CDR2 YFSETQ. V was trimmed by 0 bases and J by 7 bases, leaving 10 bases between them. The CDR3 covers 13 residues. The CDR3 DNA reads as TGCGCCAGCAGCTTGGGTGGGGACGGTGGCTACACCTTC. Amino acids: CASSLGGDGGYTF.

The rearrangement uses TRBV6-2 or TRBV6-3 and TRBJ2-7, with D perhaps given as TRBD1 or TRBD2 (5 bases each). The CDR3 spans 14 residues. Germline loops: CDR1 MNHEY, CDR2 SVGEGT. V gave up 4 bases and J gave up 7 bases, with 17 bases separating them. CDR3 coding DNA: TGTGCCAGCAGTTTGTGGGACGGTTCTAGGGAGCAGTACTTC. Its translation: CASSLWDGSREQYF.

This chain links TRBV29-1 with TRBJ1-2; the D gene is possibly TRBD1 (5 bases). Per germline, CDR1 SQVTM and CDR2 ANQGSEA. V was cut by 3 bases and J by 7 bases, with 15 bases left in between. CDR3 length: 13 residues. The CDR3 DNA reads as TGCAGCGTTGAGGGGCAGGGCAGGACTGGCTACACCTTC. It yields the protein CSVEGQGRTGYTF.

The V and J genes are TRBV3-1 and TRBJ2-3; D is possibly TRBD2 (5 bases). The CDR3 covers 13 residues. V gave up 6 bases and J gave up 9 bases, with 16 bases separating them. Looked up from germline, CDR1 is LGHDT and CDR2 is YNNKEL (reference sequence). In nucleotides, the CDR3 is TGTGCCAGCAGGCTACAACGTCGGGGAACGCAGTATTTT. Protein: CASRLQRRGTQYF.

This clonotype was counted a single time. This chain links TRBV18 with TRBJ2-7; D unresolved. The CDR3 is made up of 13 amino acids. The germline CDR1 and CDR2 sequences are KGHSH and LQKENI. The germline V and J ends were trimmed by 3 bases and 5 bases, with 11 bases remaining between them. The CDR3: CASSPDLTNEQYF. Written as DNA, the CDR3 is TGTGCCAGCTCACCCGACCTCACCAACGAGCAGTACTTC.

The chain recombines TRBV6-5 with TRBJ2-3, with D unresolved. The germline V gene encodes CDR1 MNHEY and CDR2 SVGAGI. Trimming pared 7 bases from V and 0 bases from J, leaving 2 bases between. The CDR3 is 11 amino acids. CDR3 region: CASKSTDTQYF. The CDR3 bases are TGTGCCAGCAAGAGCACAGATACGCAGTATTTT.

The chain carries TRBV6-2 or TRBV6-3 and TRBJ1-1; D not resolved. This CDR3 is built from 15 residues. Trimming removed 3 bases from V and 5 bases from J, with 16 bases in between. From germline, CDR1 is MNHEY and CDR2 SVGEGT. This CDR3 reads CASSYLTTPGTEAFF. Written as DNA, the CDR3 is TGTGCCAGCAGTTATCTCACAACCCCTGGGACTGAAGCTTTCTTT.

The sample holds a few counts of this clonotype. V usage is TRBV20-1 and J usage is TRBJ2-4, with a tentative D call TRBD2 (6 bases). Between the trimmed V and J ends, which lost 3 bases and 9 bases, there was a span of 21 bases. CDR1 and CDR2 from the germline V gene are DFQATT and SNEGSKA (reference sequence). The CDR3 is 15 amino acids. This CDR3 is CSARPTAGTLSIQYF. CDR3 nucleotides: TGCAGTGCTAGGCCCACGGCGGGGACTTTGAGCATTCAGTACTTC.

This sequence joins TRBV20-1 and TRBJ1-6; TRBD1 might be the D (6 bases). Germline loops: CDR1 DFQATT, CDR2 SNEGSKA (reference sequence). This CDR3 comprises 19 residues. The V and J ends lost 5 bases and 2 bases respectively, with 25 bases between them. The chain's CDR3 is CSAGGGITGRDAYNSPLHF. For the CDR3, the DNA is TGCAGTGCTGGAGGGGGGATAACAGGGAGAGACGCCTATAATTCACCCCTCCACTTT.

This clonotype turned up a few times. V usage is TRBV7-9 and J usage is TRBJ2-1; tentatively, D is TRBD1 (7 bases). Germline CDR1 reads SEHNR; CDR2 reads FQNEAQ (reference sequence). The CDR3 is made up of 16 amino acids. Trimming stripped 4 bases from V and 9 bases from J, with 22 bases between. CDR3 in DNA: TGTGCCAGCAGCTCCGGGAGACGACAGGGTGGGAGTGAGCAGTTCTTC. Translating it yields CASSSGRRQGGSEQFF.

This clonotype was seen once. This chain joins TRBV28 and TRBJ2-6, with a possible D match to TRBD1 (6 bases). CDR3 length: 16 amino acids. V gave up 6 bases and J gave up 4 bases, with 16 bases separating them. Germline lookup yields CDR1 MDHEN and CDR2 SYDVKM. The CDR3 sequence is CASRGLHRAGANVLTF. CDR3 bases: TGTGCCAGCAGGGGCTTGCACAGGGCAGGGGCCAACGTCCTGACTTTC.

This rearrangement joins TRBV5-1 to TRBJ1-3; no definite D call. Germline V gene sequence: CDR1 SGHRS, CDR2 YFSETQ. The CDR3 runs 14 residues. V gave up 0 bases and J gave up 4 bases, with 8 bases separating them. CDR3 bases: TGCGCCAGCAGCTTGGAGGTAGCCGGAAACACCATATATTTT. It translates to CASSLEVAGNTIYF.

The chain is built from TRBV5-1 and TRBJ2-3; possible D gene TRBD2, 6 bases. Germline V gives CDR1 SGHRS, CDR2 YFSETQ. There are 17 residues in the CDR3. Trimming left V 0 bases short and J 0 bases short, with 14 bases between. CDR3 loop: CASSLARGEVSTDTQYF. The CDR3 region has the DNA TGCGCCAGCAGCTTGGCGCGCGGGGAGGTGAGCACAGATACGCAGTATTTT.

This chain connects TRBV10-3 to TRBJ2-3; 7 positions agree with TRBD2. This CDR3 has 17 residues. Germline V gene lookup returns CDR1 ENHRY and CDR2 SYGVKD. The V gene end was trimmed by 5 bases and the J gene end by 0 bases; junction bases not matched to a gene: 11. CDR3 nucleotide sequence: TGTGCCATCAGTCCCCCTCAGCGGGGTGCTAGCACAGATACGCAGTATTTT. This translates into CAISPPQRGASTDTQYF.

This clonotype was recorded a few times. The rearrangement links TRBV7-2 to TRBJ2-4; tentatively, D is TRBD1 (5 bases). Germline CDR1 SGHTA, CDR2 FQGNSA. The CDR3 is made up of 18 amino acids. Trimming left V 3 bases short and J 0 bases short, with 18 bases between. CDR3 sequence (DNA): TGTGCCAGCAGCTTGGCCCAGGGCTTAGTACTAGCCAAAAACATTCAGTACTTC. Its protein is CASSLAQGLVLAKNIQYF.

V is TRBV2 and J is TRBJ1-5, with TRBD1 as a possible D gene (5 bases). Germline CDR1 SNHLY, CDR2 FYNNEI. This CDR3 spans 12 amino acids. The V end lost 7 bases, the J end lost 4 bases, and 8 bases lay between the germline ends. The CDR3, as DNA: TGTGCCAGCAAGACAGCTAATCAGCCCCAGCATTTT. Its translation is CASKTANQPQHF. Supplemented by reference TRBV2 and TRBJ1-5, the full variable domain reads EPEVTQTPSHQVTQMGQEVILRCVPISNHLYFYWYRQILGQKVEFLVSFYNNEISEKSEIFDDQFSVERPDGSNFTLKIRSTKLEDSAMYFCASKTANQPQHFGDGTRLSIL.

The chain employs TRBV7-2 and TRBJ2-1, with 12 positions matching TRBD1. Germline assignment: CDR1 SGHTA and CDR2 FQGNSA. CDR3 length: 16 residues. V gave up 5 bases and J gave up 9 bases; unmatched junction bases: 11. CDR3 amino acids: CASSGRDRGLIGEQFF. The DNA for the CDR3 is TGTGCCAGCAGCGGCCGGGACAGGGGGCTGATCGGTGAGCAGTTCTTC.

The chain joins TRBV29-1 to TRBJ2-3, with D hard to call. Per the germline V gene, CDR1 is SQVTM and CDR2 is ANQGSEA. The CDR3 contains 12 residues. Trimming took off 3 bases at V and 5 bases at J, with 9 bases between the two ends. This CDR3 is CSVDSDGDTQYF. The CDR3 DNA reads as TGCAGCGTTGATTCTGACGGAGATACGCAGTATTTT.

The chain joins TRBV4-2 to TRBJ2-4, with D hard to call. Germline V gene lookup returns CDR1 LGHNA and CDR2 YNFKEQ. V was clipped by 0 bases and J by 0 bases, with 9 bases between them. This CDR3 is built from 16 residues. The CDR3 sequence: CASSQDPGRAKNIQYF. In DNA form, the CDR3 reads TGTGCCAGCAGCCAAGACCCCGGAAGAGCCAAAAACATTCAGTACTTC.

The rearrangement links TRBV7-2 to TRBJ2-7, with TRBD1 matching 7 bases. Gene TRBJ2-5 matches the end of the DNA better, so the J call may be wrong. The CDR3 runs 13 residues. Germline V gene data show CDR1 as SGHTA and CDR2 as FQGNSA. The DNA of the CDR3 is TGTGCCAGCGACCCTGACAGGGTGGAGACCCAGTACTTC. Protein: CASDPDRVETQYF.

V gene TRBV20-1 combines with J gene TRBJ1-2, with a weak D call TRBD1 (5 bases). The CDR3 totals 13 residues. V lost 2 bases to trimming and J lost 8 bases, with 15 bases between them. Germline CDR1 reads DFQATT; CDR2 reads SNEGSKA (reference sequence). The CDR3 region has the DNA TGCAGTGCTAGAAACGAGGGGCAGCACGGCTACACCTTC. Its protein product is CSARNEGQHGYTF.

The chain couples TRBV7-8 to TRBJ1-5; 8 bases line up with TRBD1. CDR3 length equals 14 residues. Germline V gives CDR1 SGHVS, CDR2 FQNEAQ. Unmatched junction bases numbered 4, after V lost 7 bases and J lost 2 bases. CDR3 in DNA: TGTGCCAGCATCATGGACAGGGGCAATCAGCCCCAGCATTTT. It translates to CASIMDRGNQPQHF.

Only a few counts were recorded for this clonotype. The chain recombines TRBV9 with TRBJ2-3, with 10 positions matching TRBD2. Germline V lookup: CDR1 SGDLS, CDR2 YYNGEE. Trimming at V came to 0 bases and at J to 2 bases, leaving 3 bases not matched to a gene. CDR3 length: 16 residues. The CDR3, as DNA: TGTGCCAGCAGCGTAGAAGGACTAGCGGTCACAGATACGCAGTATTTT. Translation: CASSVEGLAVTDTQYF.

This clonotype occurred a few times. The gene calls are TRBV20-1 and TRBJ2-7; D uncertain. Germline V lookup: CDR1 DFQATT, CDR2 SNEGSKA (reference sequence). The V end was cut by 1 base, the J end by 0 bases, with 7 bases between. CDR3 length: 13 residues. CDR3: CSARGKSSYEQYF. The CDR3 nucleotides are TGCAGTGCTAGAGGCAAATCCTCCTACGAGCAGTACTTC.